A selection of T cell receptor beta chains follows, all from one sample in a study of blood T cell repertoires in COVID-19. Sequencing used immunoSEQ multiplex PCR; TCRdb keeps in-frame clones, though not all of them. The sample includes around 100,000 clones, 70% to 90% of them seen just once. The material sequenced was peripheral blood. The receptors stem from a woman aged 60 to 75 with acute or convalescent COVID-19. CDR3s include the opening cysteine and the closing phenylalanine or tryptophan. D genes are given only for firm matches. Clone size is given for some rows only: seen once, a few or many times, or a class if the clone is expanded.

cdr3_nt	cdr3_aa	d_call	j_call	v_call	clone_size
TGTGCCAGCAGCAACTCCCTCAGCGGATCTCAGTACTTC	CASSNSLSGSQYF	NA	TRBJ2-7	TRBV27	NA
TGCGCCAGCAGCGCACTGGAGGCCAGCTCTGAAGCTTTCTTT	CASSALEASSEAFF	NA	TRBJ1-1	TRBV5-1	NA
TGCAGCGTGGGAGGGCAAAGCTCTGGAAACACCATATATTTT	CSVGGQSSGNTIYF	NA	TRBJ1-3	TRBV29-1	NA
TGCGCCAGCAGCTTGCGGACAGGACGCACTGAAGCTTTCTTT	CASSLRTGRTEAFF	TRBD1	TRBJ1-1	TRBV5-1	NA
TGTGCCAGCAGCCCCGGGACTAGCGGGAGGAAGAATGAGCAGTTCTTC	CASSPGTSGRKNEQFF	TRBD2	TRBJ2-1	TRBV6-2/TRBV6-3	NA
TGTGCCAGCACCCCGGACAGGGGGCTAGGCGGAGCTTTCTTT	CASTPDRGLGGAFF	TRBD1	TRBJ1-1	TRBV16	NA
TGTGCCAGCAGTGCCCGGACTAGCGGGAGGGTCAATGAGCAGTTCTTC	CASSARTSGRVNEQFF	TRBD2	TRBJ2-1	TRBV2	NA
TGTGCCAGCAGCCAAGTTCGGGGACAGGGGTGGGGAGAGACCCAGTACTTC	CASSQVRGQGWGETQYF	TRBD1	TRBJ2-5	TRBV3-1/TRBV3-2	NA
TGTGCCAGCAGCGTAGAGAGTTTCACTGAAGCTTTCTTT	CASSVESFTEAFF	NA	TRBJ1-1	TRBV9	NA
TGTGCCAGCAGCAGGACAGTTTCCTACGAGCAGTACTTC	CASSRTVSYEQYF	NA	TRBJ2-7	TRBV7-9	NA
TGCGCCAGCAGGCTTGTTACAGGGGACGGCTACACCTTC	CASRLVTGDGYTF	TRBD1	TRBJ1-2	TRBV5-1	NA
TGTGCCAGCAGCCAAGGGGAGCCAGACCGGGACAGCTCCTACAATGAGCAGTTCTTC	CASSQGEPDRDSSYNEQFF	TRBD1	TRBJ2-1	TRBV14	few
TGTGCCACCAGCAGAGATGTCCCTACAGGTCAGGGGACTGGCTACACCTTC	CATSRDVPTGQGTGYTF	NA	TRBJ1-2	TRBV15	NA
TGCAGCGTTGGGGCTAGCGGGAGCCACGAGCAGTACTTC	CSVGASGSHEQYF	TRBD2	TRBJ2-7	TRBV29-1	few
TGTGCCAGCAGCCGCAAACTAGACTCCTACAATGAGCAGTTCTTC	CASSRKLDSYNEQFF	NA	TRBJ2-1	TRBV3-1/TRBV3-2	once
TGTGCCAGCATGGAAGGGGCGTATGGCTACACCTTC	CASMEGAYGYTF	NA	TRBJ1-2	TRBV6-6	NA
TGTGCCAGCAGTTCCCACCCGACAGGGAGGAACTATGGCTACACCTTC	CASSSHPTGRNYGYTF	TRBD1	TRBJ1-2	TRBV28	NA
TGCGCCAGCAGCTCTAATCCGGGGACTCCCGTGACTTTC	CASSSNPGTPVTF	NA	TRBJ1-2	TRBV5-1	NA
TGTGCCAGCAGTGAAGATAACAGGGCTGGAAACACCATATATTTT	CASSEDNRAGNTIYF	NA	TRBJ1-3	TRBV6-1	NA
TGTGCCAGCAGTGAAGTGAGTTCTCGCACAGATACGCAGTATTTT	CASSEVSSRTDTQYF	NA	TRBJ2-3	TRBV6-1	NA
TGTGCCAGCTCACCACCAGGGGAAAAGACCCAGTACTTC	CASSPPGEKTQYF	NA	TRBJ2-5	TRBV18	NA
TGCGCCAGCAGCTACCAGGGGGATGGCTACACCTTC	CASSYQGDGYTF	TRBD1	TRBJ1-2	TRBV5-1	once
TGTGCCAGTAGTATAGAACCGGGACAGGGGGTTTTCTTT	CASSIEPGQGVFF	TRBD1	TRBJ1-1	TRBV19	NA
TGTGCCAGCAGCCAAGAAGCGGGAGTATATAATGAGCAGTTCTTC	CASSQEAGVYNEQFF	TRBD2	TRBJ2-1	TRBV4-2	once
TGTGCCAGCAGCTTCAGGACTACTTCCGGGAATGAGCAGTTCTTC	CASSFRTTSGNEQFF	NA	TRBJ2-1	TRBV11-2	NA
TGCATCACCGGGGGGGACTATGGCTACACCTTC	CITGGDYGYTF	NA	TRBJ1-2	TRBV29-1	NA
TGTGCCAGCGACGGACAGGGGGGGAACACTGAAGCTTTCTTT	CASDGQGGNTEAFF	TRBD1	TRBJ1-1	TRBV7-9	NA
TGCAGCGATCAGGGACAGGTAAAATTCTACGAGCAGTACTTC	CSDQGQVKFYEQYF	TRBD1	TRBJ2-7	TRBV29-1	NA